Listed below are T cell receptor beta chains from one sample, sequenced in a study of shared clonotypes between healthy human individuals. Repertoires were generated with immunoSEQ multiplex PCR, while TCRdb's copy carries only in-frame clones and drops some. The repertoire holds around 1.9 million clones, with around 93% as singletons. The sequenced sample consisted of naive CD8+ T cells from PBMCs. These receptors were collected from a young man in good health. Some clones in this sample may be carry-over from other donors' samples. Both conserved end residues are part of each CDR3. The order of the fields is J gene, D gene, clone size, V gene, CDR3 DNA, CDR3 protein. D genes are given only for firm matches. Clone size is not always given. Where it is, it says once, few, many or a class for expanded clones.

>TRBJ2-1|NA|NA|TRBV5-1
TGCGCCAGCAGCTTGACTCTATTGGGCGGTGAGCAGTTCTTC
CASSLTLLGGEQFF
>TRBJ2-2|NA|few|TRBV5-5
TGTGCCAGCGCCTCTAACTGGCGCGATTGGACCGGGGAGCTGTTTTTT
CASASNWRDWTGELFF
>TRBJ2-3|NA|NA|TRBV27
TGTGCCAGCAGTCCCACCCCAGATACGCAGTATTTT
CASSPTPDTQYF
>TRBJ1-2|NA|NA|TRBV7-2
TGTGCCAGCAGCTTAAAAGCCCCGCCCGGGACCTATGGCTACACCTTC
CASSLKAPPGTYGYTF
>TRBJ2-7|NA|NA|TRBV11-2
TGTGCCAGCAGCCCAAGAGACAGGATCTCCTACGAGCAGTACTTC
CASSPRDRISYEQYF
>TRBJ2-4|TRBD2|NA|TRBV6-1
TGTGCCAGCAGTGAACGGGGGGGCCAATCCAAAAACATTCAGTACTTC
CASSERGGQSKNIQYF
>TRBJ2-1|NA|once|TRBV7-9
TGTGCCAGCAGCCCCCAAGCTGGGGGGCTGGGTGAGCAGTTCTTC
CASSPQAGGLGEQFF
>TRBJ2-7|NA|NA|TRBV4-2
TGTGCCAGCAGCCAAGTGATCCGCGAACAGGGCTACGAGCAGTACTTC
CASSQVIREQGYEQYF
>TRBJ1-1|NA|NA|TRBV11-2
TGTGCCAGCAGGTCGAGGGGCGGTGAAGCTTTCTTT
CASRSRGGEAFF
>TRBJ1-1|NA|once|TRBV19
TGTGCCAGTAGTATCGGAGGGTCACTGAACACTGAAGCTTTCTTT
CASSIGGSLNTEAFF
>TRBJ2-1|TRBD2|NA|TRBV11-2
TGTGCCAGTGGGACTAGCGGGAGGAATTTTGGGAATGAGCAGTTCTTC
CASGTSGRNFGNEQFF
>TRBJ1-1|NA|NA|TRBV15
TGTGCCACCAGCAGTCCCTTGTCGACTGAAGCTTTCTTT
CATSSPLSTEAFF
>TRBJ1-1|NA|NA|TRBV7-2
TGTGCCAGCAGCTCGAGGACAGAGATGAACACTGAAGCTTTCTTT
CASSSRTEMNTEAFF
>TRBJ1-5|NA|once|TRBV28
TGTGCCAGCAGTTCTCCCGGGACAAAGAGGGCCCAGCCCCAGCATTTT
CASSSPGTKRAQPQHF
>TRBJ2-1|TRBD2|NA|TRBV4-1
TGCGCCAGCAGCCCTACATTGCGGGGGAGGAACAATGAGCAGTTCTTC
CASSPTLRGRNNEQFF
>TRBJ2-2|NA|NA|TRBV30
TGTGCCTGGTTCATATTGTCTACCCCCGGGGTCGGGTACACCGGGGAGCTGTTTTTT
CAWFILSTPGVGYTGELFF
>TRBJ2-3|NA|NA|TRBV5-5
TGTGCCAGCAGCTTGCCGACCTCAGTGGATACGCAGTATTTT
CASSLPTSVDTQYF
>TRBJ2-1|NA|NA|TRBV21-1
TGTGCCAGCAGCAAATATGGGTCGGGGACCGATACAGGAGAGCAGTTCTTC
CASSKYGSGTDTGEQFF
>TRBJ2-2|NA|NA|TRBV7-8
TGTGCCAGCAGCTTTTGGGAGAAGGACACCGGGGAGCTGTTTTTT
CASSFWEKDTGELFF
>TRBJ2-7|TRBD2|NA|TRBV5-6
TGTGCCAGCAGCGGGTCGGACGGCGAGCGGGAGCCAATTAGGGACGAGCAGTACTTC
CASSGSDGEREPIRDEQYF
>TRBJ2-6|NA|NA|TRBV14
TGTGCCAGCAGCCCCAGGTTTGGACAGCTCACCTCTGGGGCCAACGTCCTGACTTTC
CASSPRFGQLTSGANVLTF
>TRBJ2-3|TRBD1|NA|TRBV11-2
TGTGCCAGCAGCTTAGGCCCGGGACAGGGGGCCTCAGATACGCAGTATTTT
CASSLGPGQGASDTQYF
>TRBJ2-1|TRBD2|NA|TRBV5-1
TGCGCCAGCAGCGGATTAGCGGGGGGCAGTTCGGATGAGCAGTTCTTC
CASSGLAGGSSDEQFF
>TRBJ2-1|NA|NA|TRBV2
TGTGCCAGCAGCCCCCTTGCCCGTCTAGGTGAGCAGTTCTTC
CASSPLARLGEQFF
>TRBJ2-1|NA|NA|TRBV28
TGTGCCAGCATCTCCGGGAAAAGACCCTACAATGAGCAGTTCTTC
CASISGKRPYNEQFF
>TRBJ1-1|TRBD1|NA|TRBV19
TGTGCCAGTACCAAAGGAATGACAGGGGGCACTGAAGCTTTCTTT
CASTKGMTGGTEAFF
>TRBJ1-5|NA|NA|TRBV30
TGTGCCTGGAGTCCCTGGGGGGGGAGCAATCAGCCCCAGCATTTT
CAWSPWGGSNQPQHF
>TRBJ2-1|TRBD2|NA|TRBV28
TGTGCCAGCAAACTAGCGGGGGGGTACAATGAGCAGTTCTTC
CASKLAGGYNEQFF
>TRBJ1-5|NA|NA|TRBV19
TGTGCCAGTAGTATCTGGCGCGACATGCGGCCCCAGCATTTT
CASSIWRDMRPQHF
>TRBJ1-1|NA|NA|TRBV19
TGTGCCAGTAGTATGAAATGGTCGATAGGGGGGACTGAAGCTTTCTTT
CASSMKWSIGGTEAFF
>TRBJ1-2|NA|NA|TRBV7-9
TGTGCCAGCAGCACAGACCCCTGGGGAGCAGAAAAAAGCTATGGCTACACCTTC
CASSTDPWGAEKSYGYTF
>TRBJ1-5|NA|NA|TRBV7-2
TGTGCCAGCAGCCCTACCCAGGGATTCTATAGCAATCAGCCCCAGCATTTT
CASSPTQGFYSNQPQHF
>TRBJ1-1|TRBD1|few|TRBV15
TGTGCCACCAGCGGCACAGGGGATGCTTTCACTGAAGCTTTCTTT
CATSGTGDAFTEAFF
>TRBJ1-4|TRBD1|NA|TRBV18
TGTGCCAGCTCACTAGACAGGGACGGAATAGAGCTGTTTTTT
CASSLDRDGIELFF
>TRBJ2-1|TRBD2|NA|TRBV28
TGTGCCAGCAGTTTGCTAGCGGGCTCCTACAATGAGCAGTTCTTC
CASSLLAGSYNEQFF
>TRBJ2-1|NA|NA|TRBV28
TGTGCCAGCAGTTTATTCCCCTGGGGGCTTAGCTCCTACAATGAGCAGTTCTTC
CASSLFPWGLSSYNEQFF
>TRBJ2-3|NA|NA|TRBV7-8
TGTGCCAGCAGCCCCCGCCACCTGGACGGTTCTTTGGAGGGGACGCAGTATTTT
CASSPRHLDGSLEGTQYF
>TRBJ2-2|NA|once|TRBV2
TGTGCCAGCACTCAGTGGGTGGGGGAGCTGTTTTTT
CASTQWVGELFF
>TRBJ2-2|NA|NA|TRBV29-1
TGCAGCGTTCGTTGGGAGAACACCGGGGAGCTGTTTTTT
CSVRWENTGELFF
>TRBJ2-7|TRBD1|NA|TRBV27
TGTGCCAGCAGCCCACTCCGGGACAGAGGCCACGAGCAGTACTTC
CASSPLRDRGHEQYF
>TRBJ2-1|NA|NA|TRBV10-1
TGCGCCAGCAGTGAGTCGAGTTCCTACAATGAGCAGTTCTTC
CASSESSSYNEQFF
>TRBJ2-7|NA|NA|TRBV19
TGTGCCAGTAGTATGTTTGGGGCAGGGTCGCGCTACGAGCAGTACTTC
CASSMFGAGSRYEQYF
>TRBJ1-5|TRBD1|NA|TRBV19
TGTGCCAGCGCCGCCCGACAGGGGAGCAATCAGCCCCAGCATTTT
CASAARQGSNQPQHF
>TRBJ2-7|NA|NA|TRBV28
TGTGCCGTCAGAGGGGGACCGGGCTACGAGCAGTACTTC
CAVRGGPGYEQYF
>TRBJ2-3|TRBD2|NA|TRBV11-2
TGTGCCAGCAGCTCCGATATTGGACTAGCGGGAGATACGCAGTATTTT
CASSSDIGLAGDTQYF